This T cell receptor (beta chain) was identified in a study of CD8 T cells in ankylosing spondylitis. Findings and limits, study-wide: Disease-linked clones were CD8+ and relatively rare in peripheral blood. Disease-linked clones were reportedly significantly enriched in matched ankylosing spondylitis synovial fluid. A TCR beta motif of 8 or 9 highly homologous variants appeared characteristic of ankylosing spondylitis blood.

It was by quantitative 5'-RACE with molecular barcodes that TCR beta libraries were made. TCRdb passed the 5' RACE reads through MiXCR, listing each CDR3 protein once. The sample holds hundreds of thousands of distinct CDR3 sequences, 25% to 30% seen once. Trimming shortened V by 3 bases and J by 4 bases, and 11 bases separated the two germline ends. The CDR3 sequence is 14 residues long. Germline V lookup: CDR1 SGHDT, CDR2 YYEEEE. As to this clonotype: No antigen is known for it.

Sequenced input: blood, either unsorted or a sorted T cell fraction (not recorded which). V and J are TRBV5-6 and TRBJ1-5; no clear D. The clonotype comes from a male donor with ankylosing spondylitis. The CDR3 DNA reads TGTGCCAGCAGCTCCTGGACGGTTAATCAGCCCCAGCATTTT. Translation gives CASSSWTVNQPQHF.